Following are 29 T cell receptor beta chains from one sample sequenced in a study of T cells after posttransplantation cyclophosphamide (dated by TCRdb to 2015 to 2016). Library method: the immunoSEQ multiplex PCR assay. TCRdb stores this immuneACCESS table with in-frame sequences only. Part of the clones is absent; in the studies checked, under half of the shortfall reflects unresolved V genes, and no reason is known for the rest. The sample profile shows some 2,000 clones; around 94% of them were found once. The ten biggest clones cover 2.5% to 3% of the sample. Sequenced input: CD4+ T cells sorted from bone marrow. The receptors derive from a woman aged 45-60 years in good health and a related stem cell transplant donor.

V gene TRBV5-4 combines with J gene TRBJ2-3; weak D call: TRBD2 (5 bases). The CDR3 contains 15 residues. The ends were cut back, 0 bases at V and 1 base at J, with 9 bases in the middle. Germline V lookup: CDR1 SGHNT, CDR2 YYREEE (reference sequence). As DNA, the CDR3 is TGTGCCAGCAGCTTGGATCGGGGTGGCACAGATACGCAGTATTTT. As protein: CASSLDRGGTDTQYF. The variable domain in full, completed from reference TRBV5-4 and TRBJ2-3, reads ETGVTQSPTHLIKTRGQQVTLRCSSQSGHNTVSWYQQALGQGPQFIFQYYREEENGRGNFPPRFSGLQFPNYSSELNVNALELDDSALYLCASSLDRGGTDTQYFGPGTRLTVL.

The chain employs TRBV5-1 and TRBJ2-5; 9 nucleotides agree with TRBD1. The J call could be wrong; TRBJ2-7 is a better fit for the DNA end. The length of the CDR3 is 13 residues. Germline V CDR1 and CDR2: SGHRS, YFSETQ. In DNA, the CDR3 is TGCGCCAGCCGACGGGACAGGGACTACGAGCAGTACTTC. This codes for CASRRDRDYEQYF.

The gene calls are TRBV7-8 and TRBJ2-2, with 8 bases lining up with TRBD1. The CDR3 has 14 residues. Germline CDR1 and CDR2: SGHVS and FQNEAQ. J lost 9 bases, V lost 3 bases, and 6 bases had no gene match. This chain's CDR3 is CASSLGRGPRELFF. CDR3 in DNA: TGTGCCAGCAGCTTGGGCAGGGGGCCCCGGGAGCTGTTTTTT.

The chain has TRBV6-5 and TRBJ1-5; D is ambiguous. Trimming took off 2 bases at V and 1 base at J, with 6 bases between the two ends. This CDR3 has 14 residues. The V gene's germline CDR1 is MNHEY and CDR2 SVGAGI. CDR3 loop: CASSYGQSNQPQHF. CDR3 coding DNA: TGTGCCAGCAGTTACGGGCAGAGCAATCAGCCCCAGCATTTT.

The chain combines TRBV5-4 with TRBJ1-1, with a weak D call TRBD1 (5 bases). The V gene's germline CDR1 is SGHNT and CDR2 YYREEE (reference sequence). V was shortened by 1 base and J by 4 bases, with 8 bases between the two germline ends. The CDR3 totals 13 residues. CDR3 sequence: CASSLRGGTEAFF. DNA for the CDR3: TGTGCCAGCAGCTTGAGGGGAGGCACTGAAGCTTTCTTT. Full variable domain (rest looked up from reference TRBV5-4 and TRBJ1-1): ETGVTQSPTHLIKTRGQQVTLRCSSQSGHNTVSWYQQALGQGPQFIFQYYREEENGRGNFPPRFSGLQFPNYSSELNVNALELDDSALYLCASSLRGGTEAFFGQGTRLTVV.

The V and J genes are TRBV11-3 and TRBJ2-5; 7 positions agree with TRBD2. V lost 5 bases, J lost 4 bases, and 16 bases stayed unmatched. CDR1 is SGHNT and CDR2 is YENEEA in the germline V gene. CDR3 size: 17 residues. CDR3 sequence: CASSPRVGGIVIETQYF. The CDR3 DNA reads TGTGCCAGCAGCCCCCGGGTGGGGGGGATCGTAATAGAGACCCAGTACTTC.

The V gene is TRBV7-9, the J gene TRBJ1-2; TRBD1 matches 8 bases. CDR1 and CDR2 from the germline V gene are SEHNR and FQNEAQ (reference sequence). This CDR3 is built from 15 residues. Trimming cost V 5 bases and J 2 bases; bases outside gene matches: 7. CDR3: CASSLRQGTNYGYTF. As DNA, the CDR3 is TGTGCCAGCAGCCTCCGACAGGGGACCAACTATGGCTACACCTTC.

This rearrangement joins TRBV7-3 to TRBJ2-2; 11 bases map to TRBD1. Germline CDR1 and CDR2: SGHTA and FQGTGA. V lost 2 bases and J lost 7; bases outside the gene matches: 6. The length of the CDR3 is 16 residues. CDR3 region: CASSLGRTGGIGELFF. The CDR3 bases are TGTGCCAGCAGCTTAGGAAGGACAGGGGGCATCGGGGAGCTGTTTTTT.

V is TRBV5-6 and J is TRBJ2-5; 9 nucleotides agree with TRBD2. J was trimmed by 5 bases and V by 3 bases; bases with no gene match: 5. Germline lookup yields CDR1 SGHDT and CDR2 YYEEEE. The CDR3 spans 14 residues. In DNA, the CDR3 is TGTGCCAGCAGCTCCTTAGCGGGGGAGGAGACCCAGTACTTC. Amino acids: CASSSLAGEETQYF.

This clone was recorded once. The chain couples TRBV7-9 to TRBJ1-3; the D gene is possibly TRBD1 (5 bases). The CDR3 spans 14 residues. The germline gives CDR1 SEHNR, CDR2 FQNEAQ (reference sequence). The V end was cut by 2 bases, the J end by 4 bases, with 9 bases between. CDR3 sequence reads: CASSLQGLGNTIYF. CDR3 nucleotides: TGTGCCAGCAGCTTACAGGGACTGGGAAACACCATATATTTT.

This clone occurred once. The chain has TRBV11-3 and TRBJ2-7; TRBD1 is a possible D gene (9 bases). This CDR3 region has 17 residues. CDR1 is SGHNT and CDR2 is YENEEA in the germline V gene. The V and J ends lost 1 base and 3 bases respectively, with 19 bases between them. The CDR3 sequence: CASSLVTGGTGRYEQYF. The CDR3 DNA reads as TGTGCCAGCAGCTTAGTCACGGGGGGGACAGGGCGCTACGAGCAGTACTTC.

V is TRBV6-1 and J is TRBJ1-3, with D possibly TRBD1 on 6 matching bases. The germline V and J ends were trimmed by 4 bases and 0 bases, with 16 bases remaining between them. CDR1 and CDR2 (germline): MNHNS, SASEGT. The CDR3 totals 17 residues. The CDR3 reads CASSAIFGQTSGNTIYF. In nucleotides, the CDR3 is TGTGCCAGCAGTGCGATCTTCGGACAGACCTCTGGAAACACCATATATTTT.

The chain recombines TRBV29-1 with TRBJ2-1; 9 bases align to TRBD1. Germline V gene data show CDR1 as SQVTM and CDR2 as ANQGSEA. Losses at the gene ends were 4 bases for V and 1 base for J; bases not matched to a gene: 8. The CDR3 totals 16 residues. The CDR3 loop reads CSVGGTDRGSYNEQFF. DNA for the CDR3: TGCAGCGTTGGGGGAACAGACAGGGGGTCCTACAATGAGCAGTTCTTC.

This chain uses TRBV27 with TRBJ2-2; 7 nucleotides match TRBD2. This CDR3 has 17 amino acids. The germline gives CDR1 MNHEY, CDR2 SMNVEV (reference sequence). Unmatched junction bases numbered 5, after V lost 1 base and J lost 0 bases. The CDR3 loop is CASSLYVRGANTGELFF. The CDR3 nucleotides read TGTGCCAGCAGTTTATACGTACGGGGGGCGAACACCGGGGAGCTGTTTTTT.

This chain connects TRBV7-9 to TRBJ2-7; D gene uncertain. CDR1 and CDR2 (germline): SEHNR, FQNEAQ (reference sequence). The CDR3 runs to 14 residues. With 2 bases removed from V and 5 bases from J, the gap between germline ends came to 13 bases. CDR3 sequence reads: CASSLLSQLHEQYF. The DNA of the CDR3 is TGTGCCAGCAGCTTACTGTCACAGCTTCACGAGCAGTACTTC.

As for this clone: This sample also contains other DNA sequences that code for the same CDR3. The gene calls are TRBV6-1 and TRBJ2-3; D may be TRBD1 (6 bases). V gave up 6 bases and J gave up 7 bases, with 20 bases separating them. Looked up from germline, CDR1 is MNHNS and CDR2 is SASEGT. This CDR3 is built from 15 residues. CDR3 residues: CASSRIITGPNTQYF. The DNA for the CDR3 is TGTGCCAGCAGCAGAATTATTACAGGGCCGAATACGCAGTATTTT.

This clone was counted between two and nine times. V gene TRBV10-3 combines with J gene TRBJ1-1; 9 bases align to TRBD1. Germline V gene lookup returns CDR1 ENHRY and CDR2 SYGVKD. The CDR3 sequence is 13 residues long. V gave up 6 bases and J gave up 11 bases; unmatched junction bases: 10. In DNA form, the CDR3 reads TGTGCCATCAGGGTGGGACAGGGATCGAATGCTTTCTTT. Translating it yields CAIRVGQGSNAFF.

The chain joins TRBV27 to TRBJ2-5, with 12 bases that match TRBD2. CDR3 length: 18 residues. V gave up 2 bases and J gave up 5 bases; unmatched junction bases: 12. CDR1 is MNHEY and CDR2 is SMNVEV in the germline V gene (reference sequence). CDR3 DNA: TGTGCCAGCAGTTTACGCCGAGCTAGCGGGGGGGCAGGGGAGACCCAGTACTTC. Translated, it gives CASSLRRASGGAGETQYF.

The rearrangement links TRBV28 to TRBJ2-7; TRBD2 is a possible D gene (5 bases). The CDR3 length is 12 residues. V lost 7 bases and J 7 bases, leaving 14 bases between the germline ends. The germline gives CDR1 MDHEN, CDR2 SYDVKM. CDR3: CASTIEGGEQYF. As DNA, the CDR3 is TGTGCCAGCACCATCGAAGGCGGGGAGCAGTACTTC.

This clone was seen only once. The chain joins TRBV14 to TRBJ2-7; the D is unclear. V shed 2 bases and J shed 5 bases, with 7 bases lying between them. From germline, CDR1 is SGHDN and CDR2 FVKESK. The CDR3 covers 12 residues. The CDR3 spells CASSQLRDEQYF. CDR3 nucleotide sequence: TGTGCCAGCAGCCAACTACGGGACGAGCAGTACTTC.

The chain carries TRBV7-2 and TRBJ2-3; D remains unclear. CDR1 and CDR2 from the germline V gene are SGHTA and FQGNSA. With 5 bases removed from V and 1 base from J, the gap between germline ends came to 7 bases. CDR3 length: 13 amino acids. The CDR3, as DNA: TGTGCCAGCAGCCGCGGTGGCACAGATACGCAGTATTTT. Translated, it gives CASSRGGTDTQYF.

This clone was picked up a small number of times. The genes are TRBV2 and TRBJ1-1; 9 bases map to TRBD1. The ends lost 8 bases at V and 7 bases at J; junction bases unmatched: 5. This CDR3 contains 12 residues. Germline values: CDR1 SNHLY, CDR2 FYNNEI. The CDR3 region is CASGRQGGEAFF. CDR3 coding DNA: TGTGCCAGCGGTCGACAGGGGGGTGAAGCTTTCTTT.

This chain connects TRBV27 to TRBJ2-2; 9 nucleotides agree with TRBD1. The V gene's germline CDR1 is MNHEY and CDR2 SMNVEV (reference sequence). V lost 5 bases, J lost 6 bases, and 10 bases stayed unmatched. CDR3 length: 16 residues. The DNA of the CDR3 is TGTGCCAGCAGTGTCGACAGGGGGAGGTTTCCCGGGGAGCTGTTTTTT. Translation: CASSVDRGRFPGELFF.

V usage is TRBV7-9 and J usage is TRBJ1-2; D is possibly TRBD1 (5 bases). Between the trimmed V and J ends, which lost 5 bases and 13 bases, there was a span of 17 bases. Germline V lookup: CDR1 SEHNR, CDR2 FQNEAQ (reference sequence). The CDR3 sequence is 12 residues long. CDR3 residues: CASSQSATASTF. CDR3 sequence (DNA): TGTGCCAGCAGCCAGAGCGCGACAGCGAGCACCTTC.

The chain carries TRBV19 and TRBJ1-6; weak D call: TRBD1 (6 bases). The germline V gene has CDR1 LNHDA and CDR2 SQIVND (reference sequence). The CDR3 has 14 amino acids. V lost 7 bases, J lost 6 bases, and 13 bases lay in between. The CDR3 nucleotides read TGTGCCAGTACCCCTGCAGGGGTTAATTCACCCCTCCACTTT. Translated, it gives CASTPAGVNSPLHF.

The rearrangement uses TRBV21-1 and TRBJ2-3; the table's D call, TRBD1, has no DNA check behind it. TRBV21-1 is a pseudogene locus. The CDR3 sequence is 14 residues long. CDR3: CASSQGSRTDTQYF. The CDR3 DNA is TGTGCCAGCAGCCAGGGGTCAAGGACAGATACGCAGTATTTT.

The CDR3 region has the DNA TGTGCCAGCAGTGAAGCGCCCGACACCGGGGAGCTGTTTTTT. It specifies CASSEAPDTGELFF. The chain combines TRBV6-4 with TRBJ2-2; D gene unclear. The germline V gene has CDR1 MRHNA and CDR2 SNTAGT. V was cut by 3 bases and J by 3 bases, with 8 bases left in between. The CDR3 has 14 residues.

The chain carries TRBV4-1 and TRBJ2-5; D may be TRBD2 (5 bases). Trimming took off 3 bases at V and 5 bases at J, with 22 bases between the two ends. Looked up from germline, CDR1 is MGHRA and CDR2 is YSYEKL. This CDR3 is 17 amino acids long. The CDR3 loop reads CASSQSSKVDRGETQYF. The CDR3 nucleotides read TGCGCCAGCAGCCAGAGCTCCAAAGTGGACCGAGGGGAGACCCAGTACTTC.

This chain connects TRBV5-6 to TRBJ1-2; 9 bases align to TRBD1. Germline CDR1 SGHDT, CDR2 YYEEEE. The J segment lost 0 bases and the V segment lost 4 bases, leaving 4 bases of the junction unmatched. The CDR3 sequence is 15 residues long. CDR3 nucleotides: TGTGCCAGCAGCAGCGACAGGGGGTCTAACTATGGCTACACCTTC. This gives the protein CASSSDRGSNYGYTF.